This TCR beta chain was profiled in a study of T cell responses to AZD1222 COVID-19 vaccine. Notes on the study in general: Donors were mostly white British, more females; clonal diversity possibly underestimated. Increased Spike-specific TCR breadth and depth were observed after two AZD1222 doses. Baseline testing showed seropositivity in only a handful of AZD1222 recipients. All repertoire sampling was performed exclusively after the peak T cell response.

V lost 4 bases, J lost 7 bases, and 5 bases stayed unmatched. This CDR3 comprises 15 residues. The germline V gene has CDR1 SGHNT and CDR2 YYREEE (reference sequence). A remark on this clone: Its antigen remains unknown.

Repertoires were generated with immunoSEQ multiplex PCR, while TCRdb's copy carries only in-frame clones and drops some. The sample records roughly 120,000 clones, about 87% being singletons. The clonotype was recovered from an adult in good health. The sequences come from peripheral blood, collected on day 0 of AZD1222 vaccination. The chain couples TRBV5-4 to TRBJ2-1, with 13 bases matching TRBD2. The CDR3 sequence is CASSPGLAGVNEQFF. DNA for the CDR3: TGTGCCAGCAGCCCCGGACTAGCGGGGGTAAATGAGCAGTTCTTC.